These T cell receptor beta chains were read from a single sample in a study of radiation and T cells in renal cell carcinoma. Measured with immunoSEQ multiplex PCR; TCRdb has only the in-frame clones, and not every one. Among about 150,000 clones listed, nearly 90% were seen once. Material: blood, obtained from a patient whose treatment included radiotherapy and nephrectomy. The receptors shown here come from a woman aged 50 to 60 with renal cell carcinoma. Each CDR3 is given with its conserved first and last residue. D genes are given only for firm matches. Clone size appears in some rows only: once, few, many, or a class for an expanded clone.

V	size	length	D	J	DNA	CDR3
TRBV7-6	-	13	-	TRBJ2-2	TGTGCCAGCAGCTTAGGAGTGGTCGGGGAGCTGTTTTTT	CASSLGVVGELFF
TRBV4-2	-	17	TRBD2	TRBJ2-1	TGTGCCAGCAGCCAAGTAGATTTCACTAGCGGGGGGAATGAGCAGTTCTTC	CASSQVDFTSGGNEQFF
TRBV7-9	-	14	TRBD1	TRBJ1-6	TGTGCCAGCAGCTCGACAGGGCCCAATTCACCCCTCCACTTT	CASSSTGPNSPLHF
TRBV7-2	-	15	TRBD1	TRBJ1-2	TGTGCCAGCAGCCCCCGGACAGGGGAAGTTTATGGCTACACCTTC	CASSPRTGEVYGYTF
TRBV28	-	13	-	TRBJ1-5	TGTGCCAGCACGACAGCCCCCAATCAGCCCCAGCATTTT	CASTTAPNQPQHF
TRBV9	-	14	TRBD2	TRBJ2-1	TGTGCCAGCAGCGTAGGACTAGCGGGGGATGAGCAGTTCTTC	CASSVGLAGDEQFF
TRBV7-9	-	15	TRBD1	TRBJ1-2	TGTGCCAGCAGCTTAGGTGGACAGGGCAAGGCCGGCTACACCTTC	CASSLGGQGKAGYTF
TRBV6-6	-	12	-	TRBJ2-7	TGTGCCAGCAGTTACTCGAACCACGAGCAGTACTTC	CASSYSNHEQYF
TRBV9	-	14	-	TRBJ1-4	TGTGCCAGCAGCGTAGGCTGGGGTCGGGAAAAACTGTTTTTT	CASSVGWGREKLFF
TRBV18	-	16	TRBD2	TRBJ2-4	TGTGCCAGCAAAGAGGGACTAGCGGGGTTGCAAAACATTCAGTACTTC	CASKEGLAGLQNIQYF
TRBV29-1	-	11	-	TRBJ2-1	TGCAGCGTGGATATACCTAATGAGCAGTTCTTC	CSVDIPNEQFF
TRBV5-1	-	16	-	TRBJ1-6	TGCGCCAGCAGCCTGGACACCGCTGATTATAATTCACCCCTCCACTTT	CASSLDTADYNSPLHF
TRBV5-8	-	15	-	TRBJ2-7	TGTGCCAGCAGCTTGGAGGACGGGGGATTCTACGAGCAGTACTTC	CASSLEDGGFYEQYF
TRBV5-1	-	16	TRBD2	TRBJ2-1	TGCGCCAGCAGCCCGTTACTAGCGTTAGACTACAATGAGCAGTTCTTC	CASSPLLALDYNEQFF
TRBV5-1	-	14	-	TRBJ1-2	TGCGCCAGCCGGTGGGAGGGAGGTGTTTATGGCTACACCTTC	CASRWEGGVYGYTF
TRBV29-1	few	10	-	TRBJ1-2	TGCAGCGTTGGGGGTGATGGCTACACCTTC	CSVGGDGYTF
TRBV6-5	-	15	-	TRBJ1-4	TGTGCCAGCAGTTACGGGCCGGGCGGTAATGAAAAACTGTTTTTT	CASSYGPGGNEKLFF
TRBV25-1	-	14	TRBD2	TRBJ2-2	TGTGCCAGCGATACCGGGACTAGCGGCGGGGAGCTGTTTTTT	CASDTGTSGGELFF
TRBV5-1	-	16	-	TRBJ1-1	TGCGCCAGCAGCCTCGGACGGCGAGGGGTGGACACTGAAGCTTTCTTT	CASSLGRRGVDTEAFF
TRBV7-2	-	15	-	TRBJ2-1	TGTGCCAGCAGCTTAGCGGCTGGACCCTACAATGAGCAGTTCTTC	CASSLAAGPYNEQFF
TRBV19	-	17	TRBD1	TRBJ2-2	TGTGCCAGTAGTATAGGGGGACAGGGGGCCTTCACCGGGGAGCTGTTTTTT	CASSIGGQGAFTGELFF
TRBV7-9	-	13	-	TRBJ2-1	TGTGCCAGCAGCTCGGACTATTACAATGAGCAGTTCTTC	CASSSDYYNEQFF
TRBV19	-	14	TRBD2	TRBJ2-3	TGTGCCAGCTCGACTAGCGGGGGCACAGATACGCAGTATTTT	CASSTSGGTDTQYF
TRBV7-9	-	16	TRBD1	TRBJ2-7	TGTGCCAGCAGCTTATTTTCGGGACAGGGTGGTGGCGAGCAGTACTTC	CASSLFSGQGGGEQYF
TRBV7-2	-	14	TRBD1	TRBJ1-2	TGTGCCAGCAGCTTTAGGGGGACAGCCTATGGCTACACCTTC	CASSFRGTAYGYTF
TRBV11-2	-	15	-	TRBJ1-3	TGTGCCAGCAGCCCCCTCCTAAGTCCTGGAAACACCATATATTTT	CASSPLLSPGNTIYF
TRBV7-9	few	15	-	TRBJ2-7	TGTGCCAGCAGCTCGACCAGGACGGTGATCTACGAGCAGTACTTC	CASSSTRTVIYEQYF
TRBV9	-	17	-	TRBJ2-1	TGTGCCAGCAGCCCTCGGTGGGGGTCAGGGTCCTACAATGAGCAGTTCTTC	CASSPRWGSGSYNEQFF
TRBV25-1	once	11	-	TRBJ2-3	TGTGCCAGCAGGCTTTCAGATACGCAGTATTTT	CASRLSDTQYF
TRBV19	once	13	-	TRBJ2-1	TGTGCCAGTAGTATGGGGTGGCATGGTGAGCAGTTCTTC	CASSMGWHGEQFF
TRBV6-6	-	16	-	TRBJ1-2	TGTGCCAGCAGCCAGACAGTGGGGCTAGTTGCCTATGGCTACACCTTC	CASSQTVGLVAYGYTF
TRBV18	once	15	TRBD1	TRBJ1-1	TGTGCCAGCTCACCAGGACAGGGGCCGAACACTGAAGCTTTCTTT	CASSPGQGPNTEAFF
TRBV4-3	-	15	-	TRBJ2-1	TGCGCCAGCAGCCAAGATATGACCACCTACAATGAGCAGTTCTTC	CASSQDMTTYNEQFF
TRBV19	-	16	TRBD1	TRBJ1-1	TGTGCCAGTAGTATAGGCGCGGGGACAGGGGGAACTGAAGCTTTCTTT	CASSIGAGTGGTEAFF
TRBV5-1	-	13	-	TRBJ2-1	TGCGCCAGCAGCTTGGGGAACAGGAATGAGCAGTTCTTC	CASSLGNRNEQFF
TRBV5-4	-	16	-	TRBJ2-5	TGTGCCAGCAGCTTCTTCGGGGATTCGTGGGAAGAGACCCAGTACTTC	CASSFFGDSWEETQYF
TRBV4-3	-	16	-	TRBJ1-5	TGCGCCAGCAGCCAAGACTACGGACAGAACAATCAGCCCCAGCATTTT	CASSQDYGQNNQPQHF
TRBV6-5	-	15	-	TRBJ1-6	TGTGCCAGCAGCCCGAGTGGGGCCATCAGTCCACCCCTCCACTTT	CASSPSGAISPPLHF
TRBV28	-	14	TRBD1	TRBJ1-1	TGTGCCAGCAGCACCGACAGGGGGCGCGCTGAAGCTTTCTTT	CASSTDRGRAEAFF
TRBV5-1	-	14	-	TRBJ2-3	TGCGCCAGCAGCTTGGAAAGGGGTTCTGATACGCAGTATTTT	CASSLERGSDTQYF
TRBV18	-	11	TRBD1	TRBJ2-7	TGTGCCAGCTCCCGGACAGGCGAGCAGTACTTC	CASSRTGEQYF
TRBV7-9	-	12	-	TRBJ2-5	TGTGCCAGTAGCCAACCTTCTCGGGTCCAGTACTTC	CASSQPSRVQYF
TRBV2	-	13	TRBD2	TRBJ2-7	TGTGCCAGCAGGGGACTAGCAGCGTACGAGCAGTACTTC	CASRGLAAYEQYF
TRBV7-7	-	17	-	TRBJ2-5	TGTGCTAGCAGCTTAGCGGCCGGGACACTCTTTGGGGAGACCCAGTACTTC	CASSLAAGTLFGETQYF
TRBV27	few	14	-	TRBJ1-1	TGTGCCAGCAGTAGGCCGGGATTGAACACTGAAGCTTTCTTT	CASSRPGLNTEAFF
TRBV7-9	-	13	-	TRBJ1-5	TGTGCCAGCAGCTTTGCCGACGGGCCGCCCCAGCATTTT	CASSFADGPPQHF
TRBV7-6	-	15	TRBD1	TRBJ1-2	TGTGCCAGCAGCCCGACCGGGACAGGGCACTATGGCTACACCTTC	CASSPTGTGHYGYTF
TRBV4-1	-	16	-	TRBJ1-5	TGCGCCAGCAGCCAAGAAGGGGCTTCGGGCAATCAGCCCCAGCATTTT	CASSQEGASGNQPQHF
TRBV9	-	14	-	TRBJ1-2	TGTGCCAGCACCTCTATAGGAGGTAACTATGGCTACACCTTC	CASTSIGGNYGYTF
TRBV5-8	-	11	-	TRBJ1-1	TGTGCCAGCAGCTTCCTATCGATAGCTTTCTTT	CASSFLSIAFF
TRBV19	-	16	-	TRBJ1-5	TGTGCCAGTAGTATGGCGGCAGATTATAGCAATCAGCCCCAGCATTTT	CASSMAADYSNQPQHF
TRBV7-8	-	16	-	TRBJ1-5	TGTGCCAGCAGCTTTTTGCCCGGACAGCTCAATCAGCCCCAGCATTTT	CASSFLPGQLNQPQHF
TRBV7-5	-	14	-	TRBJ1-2	TGTGCCAGAAGAGAGTGGGACAGGGGTTGGGGCTACACCTTC	CARREWDRGWGYTF
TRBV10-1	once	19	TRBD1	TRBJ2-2	TGCGCCGGGAACGGTTCCGGGACAGGGGGCTTCGCGAACACCGGGGAGCTGTTTTTT	CAGNGSGTGGFANTGELFF